These 29 T cell receptor beta chains came from one sample sequenced in a study of T cells in Graves' hyperthyroidism and ophthalmopathy. The CDR3 regions of TCR beta were amplified from RNA transcripts. A set of HTBI primers served as the primers for a first-round RT-PCR of the TCR CDR3. TCRdb independently ran MiXCR on the multiplex PCR reads; one entry per CDR3 protein. This sample has roughly 290,000 distinct CDR3 sequences, with around 13% found just once. Sequences were obtained from blood. The source is a woman aged 40 to 55 with Graves' hyperthyroidism.

The table lists this clonotype with many counts. V and J are TRBV10-2 and TRBJ1-4; tentatively, D is TRBD1 (6 bases). The CDR3 loop spans 13 amino acids. Trimming removed 7 bases at V and 8 bases at J, with 14 bases between. Germline values: CDR1 WSHSY, CDR2 SAAADI. The CDR3 nucleotides are TGCGCCAGCAACCGCAGGGGAGGAGAAAAACTGTTTTTT. Translating it yields CASNRRGGEKLFF.

The chain carries TRBV24-1 and TRBJ2-5; 7 bases line up with TRBD2. J was trimmed by 2 bases and V by 7 bases; bases with no gene match: 15. This CDR3 contains 17 residues. Germline assignment: CDR1 KGHDR and CDR2 SFDVKD. CDR3 coding DNA: TGTGCCACCAGCACCTTTGAGGGAGGGAGAGGTCAAGAGACCCAGTACTTC. Its protein is CATSTFEGGRGQETQYF.

This clonotype has more than one count but fewer than ten. The chain links TRBV13 to TRBJ2-1; 11 bases agree with TRBD2. V was pared by 5 bases and J by 2 bases, with 20 bases of the junction left unmatched. Germline CDR1 reads PRHDT; CDR2 reads FYEKMQ (reference sequence). The CDR3 runs to 21 residues. CDR3 protein: CASSALSERLAGSVTYNEQFF. The CDR3 DNA follows: TGTGCCAGCAGCGCTCTGAGCGAGAGACTAGCGGGATCAGTTACCTACAATGAGCAGTTCTTC.

This clonotype was seen many times. The chain uses TRBV12-3 or TRBV12-4 and TRBJ1-3, with D perhaps matching TRBD1 (6 bases). This CDR3 is built from 15 residues. V was trimmed by 6 bases and J by 0 bases, leaving 12 bases between them. CDR3 protein: CASSSGHLSGNTIYF. The DNA of the CDR3 is TGTGCCAGCAGCTCGGGACATCTCTCTGGAAACACCATATATTTT.

This clonotype has at least ten counts. This chain connects TRBV18 to TRBJ2-7; TRBD2 matches 9 bases. The ends lost 3 bases at V and 4 bases at J; junction bases unmatched: 7. Germline CDR1 KGHSH, CDR2 LQKENI. The CDR3 runs 15 residues. DNA for the CDR3: TGTGCCAGCTCACCGACTAGCGGAGTAAGTTACGAGCAGTACTTC. It is translated as CASSPTSGVSYEQYF.

This clonotype has only a few counts. The CDR3 nucleotides are TGTGCCTGGAGTCCTCGGGCGGATACGCAGTATTTT. Its translation: CAWSPRADTQYF. The chain joins TRBV30 to TRBJ2-3, with D unresolved. This CDR3 spans 12 amino acids. Trimming cost V 2 bases and J 6 bases, with 9 bases left between them. Per the germline V gene, CDR1 is GTSNPN and CDR2 is SVGIG (reference sequence). The variable domain in full, completed from reference TRBV30 and TRBJ2-3, reads SQTIHQWPATLVQPVGSPLSLECTVEGTSNPNLYWYRQAAGRGLQLLFYSVGIGQISSEVPQNLSASRPQDRQFILSSKKLLLSDSGFYLCAWSPRADTQYFGPGTRLTVL.

This clonotype was counted at least ten times. The chain links TRBV11-2 to TRBJ2-3; TRBD1 is a possible D gene (5 bases). The CDR3 is 14 residues long. V lost 4 bases, J lost 8 bases, and 16 bases lay in between. The V gene's germline CDR1 is SGHAT and CDR2 FQNNGV. The CDR3 reads CASSYDWGPATQYF. The CDR3 bases are TGTGCCAGCAGCTATGATTGGGGCCCAGCTACGCAGTATTTT.

This clonotype is medium-sized. The chain links TRBV2 to TRBJ2-7; TRBD2 aligns across 10 bases. The CDR3 totals 14 residues. The germline V gene has CDR1 SNHLY and CDR2 FYNNEI. Unmatched junction bases numbered 7, after V lost 6 bases and J lost 5 bases. The CDR3 sequence: CASRTGTSDHEQYF. Written as DNA, the CDR3 is TGTGCCAGCAGAACCGGGACTAGCGATCACGAGCAGTACTTC.

Of note for this clonotype: Being one base from a much bigger clone, this may be a read error. The chain uses TRBV20-1 and TRBJ2-7, with D perhaps matching TRBD1 (5 bases). Trimming stripped 5 bases from V and 6 bases from J, with 14 bases between. The length of the CDR3 is 12 residues. Germline V CDR1 and CDR2: DFQATT, SNEGSKA (reference sequence). The CDR3: CSASQGFGEQYF. The CDR3 DNA reads as TGCAGTGCTTCCCAGGGTTTTGGCGAGCAGTACTTC.

This clonotype was recorded at least ten times. The chain has TRBV3-1 and TRBJ2-5, with D perhaps TRBD2 (6 bases). Germline assignment: CDR1 LGHDT and CDR2 YNNKEL (reference sequence). CDR3 length: 13 amino acids. Trimming took 2 bases from V and 13 from J, leaving 17 bases between them. CDR3 protein: CASSQNGSPPLYF. The CDR3, as DNA: TGTGCCAGCAGCCAAAACGGGAGCCCCCCTTTGTACTTC.

The rearrangement joins TRBV7-2 to TRBJ1-4, with TRBD1 identical over 7 bases. The V gene's germline CDR1 is SGHTA and CDR2 FQGNSA. The CDR3 runs to 15 residues. V gave up 0 bases and J gave up 8 bases; unmatched junction bases: 6. CDR3 in amino acids: CASSLARGTAEKLFF. In DNA form, the CDR3 reads TGTGCCAGCAGCTTAGCTCGCGGGACAGCAGAAAAACTGTTTTTT. The complete variable domain, with remaining parts taken from reference TRBV7-2 and TRBJ1-4, reads GAGVSQSPSNKVTEKGKDVELRCDPISGHTALYWYRQSLGQGLEFLIYFQGNSAPDKSGLPSDRFSAERTGGSVSTLTIQRTQQEDSAVYLCASSLARGTAEKLFFGSGTQLSVL.

This clonotype was counted at least ten times. The V gene is TRBV7-2, the J gene TRBJ2-7, with D possibly being TRBD1 (6 bases). Looked up from germline, CDR1 is SGHTA and CDR2 is FQGNSA. V lost 4 bases and J 3 bases, leaving 13 bases between the germline ends. The CDR3 consists of 14 residues. The CDR3 bases are TGTGCCAGCAGCTCCCCGGGACAAAACTACGAGCAGTACTTC. Its protein product is CASSSPGQNYEQYF.

This clonotype occurred a few times. The rearrangement links TRBV20-1 to TRBJ2-5; D is possibly TRBD1 or TRBD2 (6 bases each). Trimming took 5 bases from V and 2 from J, leaving 15 bases between them. Germline V gives CDR1 DFQATT, CDR2 SNEGSKA (reference sequence). The CDR3 sequence is 14 residues long. DNA of the CDR3: TGCAGTGCTCCGCCCGGGGGCCCACAAGAGACCCAGTACTTC. It yields the protein CSAPPGGPQETQYF.

The chain employs TRBV27 and TRBJ1-1; 8 bases match TRBD1. J was trimmed by 3 bases and V by 4 bases; bases with no gene match: 7. Germline CDR1 MNHEY, CDR2 SMNVEV (reference sequence). The CDR3 spans 15 residues. The CDR3 DNA is TGTGCCAGCAGTTACCTCTCAGGGGGCTACACTGAAGCTTTCTTT. Protein: CASSYLSGGYTEAFF.

This clonotype was counted ten times or more. This chain connects TRBV6-1 to TRBJ1-2; D is undetermined. From germline, CDR1 is MNHNS and CDR2 SASEGT. Trimming removed 7 bases at V and 0 bases at J, with 6 bases between. The CDR3 consists of 12 residues. CDR3 amino acids: CASNPANYGYTF. DNA of the CDR3: TGTGCCAGCAACCCGGCTAACTATGGCTACACCTTC.

This clonotype was seen many times. The chain couples TRBV7-8 to TRBJ2-3, with TRBD2 matching over 9 bases. The CDR3 has 16 residues. The V gene's germline CDR1 is SGHVS and CDR2 FQNEAQ. V was pared by 5 bases and J by 4 bases, with 10 bases of the junction left unmatched. CDR3 sequence reads: CASSPSAGGSPDTQYF. CDR3 nucleotides: TGTGCCAGCAGCCCCTCGGCGGGAGGGAGCCCAGATACGCAGTATTTT.

This clonotype turned up a few times. The chain has TRBV28 and TRBJ2-7; D might be TRBD1 or TRBD2, each matching 5 bases. The V gene's germline CDR1 is MDHEN and CDR2 SYDVKM. V was shortened by 8 bases and J by 4 bases, with 24 bases between the two germline ends. The length of the CDR3 is 16 residues. CDR3 sequence (DNA): TGTGCCAGCCGCTCCCCCCGGGACCGCCGCAGGTACGAGCAGTACTTC. Encoded protein: CASRSPRDRRRYEQYF.

This clonotype was detected ten times or more. This chain uses TRBV28 with TRBJ2-7, with 9 bases lining up with TRBD1. This CDR3 is built from 14 residues. The ends lost 3 bases at V and 6 bases at J; junction bases unmatched: 6. The germline V gene encodes CDR1 MDHEN and CDR2 SYDVKM. The CDR3 here is CASSFMDRGGEQYF. The CDR3 region has the DNA TGTGCCAGCAGTTTTATGGACAGGGGAGGCGAGCAGTACTTC.

This clonotype was found many times. The chain employs TRBV3-1 and TRBJ1-2; D gene ambiguous. V lost 1 base to trimming and J lost 1 base, with 7 bases between them. Germline V gene lookup returns CDR1 LGHDT and CDR2 YNNKEL (reference sequence). The CDR3 consists of 14 residues. The CDR3 DNA reads as TGTGCCAGCAGCCAAGGGTCAATTAACTATGGCTACACCTTC. It encodes CASSQGSINYGYTF.

The CDR3 here is CASTHRGTGGYEQYF. CDR3 in DNA: TGTGCCAGCACCCATCGCGGGACAGGGGGATACGAGCAGTACTTC. The gene calls are TRBV7-9 and TRBJ2-7; 11 bases agree with TRBD1. This CDR3 has 15 amino acids. Germline CDR1 and CDR2: SEHNR and FQNEAQ (reference sequence). Trimming cost V 7 bases and J 4 bases; bases outside gene matches: 9.

The rearrangement uses TRBV11-3 and TRBJ2-3; 10 positions agree with TRBD2. CDR1 SGHNT and CDR2 YENEEA come from the germline V gene. V lost 5 bases, J lost 9 bases, and 14 bases stayed unmatched. The CDR3 totals 16 residues. The CDR3 sequence: CASSPKREGLSRTQYF. CDR3 DNA: TGTGCCAGCAGCCCTAAGCGGGAGGGCCTGAGTCGGACGCAGTATTTT.

The table lists this clonotype with a few counts. V gene TRBV6-1 combines with J gene TRBJ2-4, with 7 bases matching TRBD1. V trimming: 1 base; J trimming: 7 bases; junction bases outside the gene matches: 4. The germline gives CDR1 MNHNS, CDR2 SASEGT. The CDR3 is 14 amino acids. The CDR3 coding sequence is TGTGCCAGCAGTGAAGAACAGGGGATTAACATTCAGTACTTC. This codes for CASSEEQGINIQYF.

The genes are TRBV7-2 and TRBJ2-1; 9 bases fit TRBD2. V gave up 0 bases and J gave up 10 bases; unmatched junction bases: 10. The CDR3 totals 16 residues. CDR1 SGHTA and CDR2 FQGNSA come from the germline V gene. CDR3 sequence (DNA): TGTGCCAGCAGCTTAGCTCTCGCGGGAGGGCCTTCGGAGCAGTTCTTC. It specifies CASSLALAGGPSEQFF.

The chain has TRBV2 and TRBJ2-3; 9 positions agree with TRBD1. Germline lookup yields CDR1 SNHLY and CDR2 FYNNEI. The CDR3 loop spans 16 amino acids. J gave up 3 bases and V 1 base, and 5 bases lay outside the gene matches. The CDR3 DNA is TGTGCCAGCAGTGAAGGGGACAGGGAGGGTACAGATACGCAGTATTTT. Its translation: CASSEGDREGTDTQYF.

The J gene is TRBJ1-6, the V gene TRBV11-3, with 8 positions matching TRBD1. The germline gives CDR1 SGHNT, CDR2 YENEEA. CDR3 size: 18 residues. Trimming at V came to 10 bases and at J to 4 bases, leaving 18 bases not matched to a gene. The CDR3 protein is CAILPRGQGHSYNSPLHF. The CDR3 DNA sequence: TGTGCCATACTACCGCGAGGACAGGGACATTCGTATAATTCACCCCTCCACTTT.

There are many counts of this clonotype. V is TRBV5-1 and J is TRBJ2-3, with 8 bases identical to TRBD2. J gave up 0 bases and V 3 bases, and 9 bases lay outside the gene matches. CDR3 length equals 17 residues. Germline loops: CDR1 SGHRS, CDR2 YFSETQ. The CDR3 loop reads CASSYSASGRSTDTQYF. The CDR3 DNA sequence: TGCGCCAGCAGCTACTCCGCAAGCGGGAGAAGCACAGATACGCAGTATTTT.

This clonotype was counted at least ten times. The chain combines TRBV4-1 with TRBJ2-5; TRBD1 aligns across 7 bases. The CDR3 contains 15 residues. CDR1 is MGHRA and CDR2 is YSYEKL in the germline V gene. Trimming removed 0 bases from V and 1 base from J; junction bases left unmatched: 2. CDR3 nucleotides: TGCGCCAGCAGCCAAGATAGGGACAGCCAAGAGACCCAGTACTTC. Protein product: CASSQDRDSQETQYF.

CDR3 nucleotides: TGCAGTGCTAGAGGACAGACAGATACGCAGTATTTT. It codes for CSARGQTDTQYF. The rearrangement links TRBV20-1 to TRBJ2-3; the D gene is possibly TRBD1 (5 bases). CDR3 size: 12 residues. The ends were cut back, 1 base at V and 3 bases at J, with 5 bases in the middle. Per germline, CDR1 DFQATT and CDR2 SNEGSKA (reference sequence).

There are many counts of this clonotype. This rearrangement joins TRBV28 to TRBJ2-3; D is perhaps TRBD2 (6 bases). Germline CDR1 is MDHEN and CDR2 is SYDVKM. The ends were cut back, 1 base at V and 0 bases at J, with 14 bases in the middle. The CDR3 extends over 17 amino acids. CDR3 DNA sequence: TGTGCCAGCAGTTTATTGGGGGAGGAACCTAGCACAGATACGCAGTATTTT. Amino acid sequence: CASSLLGEEPSTDTQYF. Filled out from reference TRBV28 and TRBJ2-3, the complete variable domain reads DVKVTQSSRYLVKRTGEKVFLECVQDMDHENMFWYRQDPGLGLRLIYFSYDVKMKEKGDIPEGYSVSREKKERFSLILESASTNQTSMYLCASSLLGEEPSTDTQYFGPGTRLTVL.